This T cell receptor (beta chain) was sequenced in a study of blood T cell repertoires in COVID-19. For the study at large: Specimens from acute and convalescent COVID-19 originated in the United States, Italy and Spain. The analysed material was cDNA or gDNA that came from T cells, B-cell-depleted T cells, or PBMCs.

Trimming removed 3 bases from V and 1 base from J; junction bases left unmatched: 9. Germline V gene sequence: CDR1 KGHSH, CDR2 LQKENI. The CDR3 length is 17 residues. Source study methods: Reference gene primer amplification gave estimated nucleated cell counts. Assay used: immunoSEQ multiplex PCR; TCRdb lists only in-frame clones, some missing. V and J calls and clone size are given by that table; D and trimming were obtained from the DNA. The sample has approximately 24,000 clones, around nine tenths seen once. The sequenced sample was peripheral blood. The chain joins TRBV18 to TRBJ2-1; 7 bases fit TRBD1. This receptor was identified in a man aged 50-59 years with active COVID-19. CDR3 in DNA: TGTGCCAGCTCACCCCCGACAGGGAAATCTTCCTACAATGAGCAGTTCTTC. This encodes CASSPPTGKSSYNEQFF.